This TCR beta chain was documented in a study of identical twins. General study results and limits: Abundant beta clonotypes from cord blood had fewer insertions, unlike memory repertoires, which showed none.

On this clonotype itself: Its antigen is not known.

From the 5' RACE reads, TCRdb called clonotypes with MiXCR, one entry per CDR3 protein. The repertoire has hundreds of thousands of distinct CDR3 sequences, 15% to 20% of them found once; the top ten carry roughly 13%. Germline CDR1 LNHNV, CDR2 YYDKDF (reference sequence). Trimming pared 7 bases from V and 3 bases from J, leaving 15 bases between. This CDR3 region has 15 residues. A further study also used this sample, focusing on T cells expressing NK-cell markers. That source reports: It was sorted CD3+CD56+NKG2C+, CD3+CD56+NKG2C- and CD3+CD56-NKG2C+ T cells that supplied the TCR beta repertoires. The study found these clonotypes also leading the CD3+CD56-NKG2C+ fraction in a few donors.

The receptor comes from a woman aged 18-30 years in good health. This chain uses TRBV15 with TRBJ2-2; D not resolved. The sequenced sample was PBMCs. The DNA for the CDR3 is TGTGCCACCACTCGGCGAAGTTGGGACACCGGGGAGCTGTTTTTT. This translates into CATTRRSWDTGELFF.